This TCR beta chain stems from a study of blood T cell repertoires in COVID-19. Study summary: Specimens from acute and convalescent COVID-19 originated in the United States, Italy and Spain. From T cells, B-cell-depleted T cells, or PBMCs came the material, which was cDNA or gDNA.

From germline, CDR1 is SGHNT and CDR2 YYREEE (reference sequence). The CDR3 sequence is 15 residues long. Unmatched junction bases numbered 8, after V lost 4 bases and J lost 2 bases. In the source study's methods: Estimation of nucleated cell counts relied on the amplification of reference gene primers. Assay: immunoSEQ multiplex PCR; the TCRdb copy retains only in-frame clones and omits some. The DNA was the basis for D and trimming; V, J and clone size are from that table. The sample shows around 58,000 clones, roughly 85% of them seen only once. V gene TRBV5-4 combines with J gene TRBJ2-7; 8 bases match TRBD1. The source of this sequence is a human donor in a cohort sampled during active COVID-19. Sequenced input: peripheral blood. The CDR3 DNA sequence: TGTGCCAGCAGCCCCCAGGACAGGGCGGCCTACGAGCAGTACTTC. As protein: CASSPQDRAAYEQYF.